These 10 T cell receptor beta chains came from one sample sequenced in a study of CD4 T cells in relation to SARS-CoV-2 and coronaviruses. Before the COVID-19 pandemic, during about 2011-2018, CD4+ T cells were taken from unexposed donors. The cells were cultured for 10 days before CD4+ T cells were isolated. These TCRs' antigens remain unknown. Repertoires were generated with immunoSEQ multiplex PCR, while TCRdb's copy carries only in-frame clones and drops some. Of 23,000 or so clones listed, around four fifths are singletons. Material for sequencing was CD4+ T cells from PBMCs, cultured in vitro. The receptors shown here come from a human donor in good health.

The V and J genes are TRBV7-6 and TRBJ1-2, with D unresolved. The CDR3 length is 14 residues. V shed 1 base and J shed 2 bases, with 8 bases lying between them. From germline, CDR1 is SGHVS and CDR2 FNYEAQ. The chain's CDR3 is CASSLGVRNYGYTF. CDR3 DNA sequence: TGTGCCAGCAGCTTAGGGGTCAGGAACTATGGCTACACCTTC.

The chain combines TRBV12-3 or TRBV12-4 with TRBJ2-3; D gene unclear. The CDR3 loop spans 13 amino acids. V was clipped by 2 bases and J by 7 bases, with 10 bases between them. The CDR3 spells CASSLHKAHTQYF. CDR3 nucleotides: TGTGCCAGCAGTTTACATAAGGCCCATACGCAGTATTTT.

This clone was detected only a few times. J is TRBJ1-1 and V is TRBV4-1, with D unresolved. The CDR3 sequence is 17 residues long. V shed 0 bases and J shed 0 bases, with 14 bases lying between them. The V gene's germline CDR1 is MGHRA and CDR2 YSYEKL. This CDR3 reads CASSQDISNTVNTEAFF. Written as DNA, the CDR3 is TGCGCCAGCAGCCAAGATATCTCCAATACGGTGAACACTGAAGCTTTCTTT.

The V gene is TRBV25-1, the J gene TRBJ2-7, with a possible D match to TRBD1 (5 bases). The V gene lost 6 bases and the J gene lost 5 bases, with 14 bases spanning the gap. CDR1 and CDR2 from the germline V gene are MGHDK and SYGVNS. This CDR3 contains 13 residues. CDR3 nucleotide sequence: TGTGCCAGCAGGACAGATACCCAGCACGAGCAGTACTTC. The encoded protein is CASRTDTQHEQYF.

The chain employs TRBV28 and TRBJ1-5; 7 nucleotides line up with TRBD1. J lost 0 bases, V lost 7 bases, and 6 bases had no gene match. The CDR3 extends over 15 amino acids. The germline V gene has CDR1 MDHEN and CDR2 SYDVKM. DNA of the CDR3: TGTGCCAGCAACAGGGGTCGTTATAGCAATCAGCCCCAGCATTTT. Translating it yields CASNRGRYSNQPQHF.

The V and J genes are TRBV18 and TRBJ1-1; TRBD1 aligns across 7 bases. The J segment lost 4 bases and the V segment lost 5 bases, leaving 7 bases of the junction unmatched. The CDR3 sequence is 14 residues long. Germline V gene sequence: CDR1 KGHSH, CDR2 LQKENI. CDR3 region: CASSRQGDGTEAFF. CDR3 DNA sequence: TGTGCCAGCTCAAGACAGGGCGACGGCACTGAAGCTTTCTTT.

V usage is TRBV3-1 (or the pseudogene TRBV3-2) and J usage is TRBJ1-1; D is possibly TRBD1 (5 bases). Trimming took off 1 base at V and 1 base at J, with 10 bases between the two ends. CDR1 and CDR2 (germline): LGHDT, YNNKEL (reference sequence). The CDR3 is 15 residues long. The CDR3 coding sequence is TGTGCCAGCAGCCAAGGTGGGGGGGGGAACACTGAAGCTTTCTTT. Translating gives CASSQGGGGNTEAFF.

This sequence joins TRBV5-1 and TRBJ2-7; either TRBD1 or TRBD2 may supply D (7 bases each). CDR1 SGHRS and CDR2 YFSETQ come from the germline V gene. This CDR3 comprises 15 residues. V shed 4 bases and J shed 1 base, with 15 bases lying between them. The CDR3 spells CASSQGGDWSYEQYF. As DNA, the CDR3 is TGCGCCAGCAGCCAGGGGGGGGACTGGTCCTACGAGCAGTACTTC.

The V call is TRBV19, the J call TRBJ2-1, with D possibly being TRBD1 or TRBD2 (5 bases each). Trimming cost V 5 bases and J 12 bases, with 23 bases left between them. The V gene's germline CDR1 is LNHDA and CDR2 SQIVND (reference sequence). The CDR3 runs to 15 residues. In nucleotides, the CDR3 is TGTGCCAGTAGTGAGGGTGGGGGAGTAGGGAAATTGCAGTTCTTC. Protein sequence: CASSEGGGVGKLQFF.

This clone has only a few counts. The chain employs TRBV6-2 or TRBV6-3 and TRBJ2-7; D call uncertain. The CDR3 is 15 residues long. Deletions cut 2 bases from V and 0 bases from J, with 11 bases between. Germline CDR1 is MNHEY and CDR2 is SVGEGT. CDR3 loop: CASSYMERPSYEQYF. CDR3 in DNA: TGTGCCAGCAGTTACATGGAAAGGCCCTCCTACGAGCAGTACTTC.